This TCR beta chain appears in the sequencing data of a study of identical twins. General study points: There were fewer insertions in abundant cord blood beta clonotypes, but memory repertoires showed no such pattern.

This clonotype is a singleton in its sample. The antigen remains unidentified. V was clipped by 1 base and J by 0 bases; unmatched bases: 9. Germline CDR1 and CDR2: SGHTA and FQGNSA. The CDR3 is 17 residues long. TCRdb used MiXCR to reprocess the 5' RACE reads, holding one entry per CDR3 protein. Seen here are hundreds of thousands of distinct CDR3 sequences, 15% to 20% observed once, and the top ten hold around 13%. This sample also appeared in a second study, on T cells expressing NK-cell markers.

This receptor was obtained from a woman aged 18-35 years in good health. The J gene is TRBJ2-7, the V gene TRBV7-2; 7 nucleotides match TRBD2. Sequencing was carried out using PBMCs. The CDR3: CASSLGILGRPSYEQYF. The CDR3, as DNA: TGTGCCAGCAGCTTAGGGATCCTCGGGAGGCCCTCCTACGAGCAGTACTTC.